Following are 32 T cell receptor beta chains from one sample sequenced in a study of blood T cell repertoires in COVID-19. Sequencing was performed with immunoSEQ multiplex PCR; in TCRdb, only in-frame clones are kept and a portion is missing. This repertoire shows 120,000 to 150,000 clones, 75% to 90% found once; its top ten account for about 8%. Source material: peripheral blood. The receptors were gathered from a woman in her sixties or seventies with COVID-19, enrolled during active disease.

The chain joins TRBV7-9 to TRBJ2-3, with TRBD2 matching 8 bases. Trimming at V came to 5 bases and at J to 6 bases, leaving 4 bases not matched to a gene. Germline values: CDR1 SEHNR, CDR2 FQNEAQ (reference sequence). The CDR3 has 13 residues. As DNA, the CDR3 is TGTGCCAGCAGCAATAGCGGGGCGGATACGCAGTATTTT. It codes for CASSNSGADTQYF.

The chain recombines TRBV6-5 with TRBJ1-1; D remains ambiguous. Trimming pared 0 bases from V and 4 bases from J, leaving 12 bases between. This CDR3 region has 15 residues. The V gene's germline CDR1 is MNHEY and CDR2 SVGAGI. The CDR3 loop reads CASSYSGSEATEAFF. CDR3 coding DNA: TGTGCCAGCAGTTACTCAGGGTCGGAGGCCACTGAAGCTTTCTTT.

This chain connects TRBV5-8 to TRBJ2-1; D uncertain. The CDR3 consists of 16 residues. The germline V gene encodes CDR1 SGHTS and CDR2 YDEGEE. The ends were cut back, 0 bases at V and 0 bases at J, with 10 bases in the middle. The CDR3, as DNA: TGTGCCAGCAGCTTGGGAGATAGGAGCTCCTACAATGAGCAGTTCTTC. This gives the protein CASSLGDRSSYNEQFF.

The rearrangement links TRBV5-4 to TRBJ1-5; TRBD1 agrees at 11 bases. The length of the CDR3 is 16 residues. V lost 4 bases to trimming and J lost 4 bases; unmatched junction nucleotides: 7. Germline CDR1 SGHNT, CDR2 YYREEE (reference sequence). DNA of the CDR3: TGTGCCAGCAGCCGAATCCGGGACAGGGGGAATCAGCCCCAGCATTTT. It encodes CASSRIRDRGNQPQHF.

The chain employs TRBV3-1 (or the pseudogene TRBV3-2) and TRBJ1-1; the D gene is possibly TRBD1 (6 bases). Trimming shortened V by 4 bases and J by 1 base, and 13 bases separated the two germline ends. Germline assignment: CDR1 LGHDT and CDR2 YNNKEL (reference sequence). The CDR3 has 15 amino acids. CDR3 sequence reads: CASSPRQAGNTEAFF. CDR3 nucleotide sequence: TGTGCCAGCAGCCCAAGACAGGCGGGGAACACTGAAGCTTTCTTT.

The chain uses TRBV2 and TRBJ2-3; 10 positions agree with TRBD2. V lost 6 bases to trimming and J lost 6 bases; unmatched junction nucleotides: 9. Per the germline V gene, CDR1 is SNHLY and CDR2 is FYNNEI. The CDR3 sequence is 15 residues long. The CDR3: CASSATSGHADTQYF. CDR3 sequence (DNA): TGTGCCAGCAGCGCGACTAGCGGGCACGCGGATACGCAGTATTTT. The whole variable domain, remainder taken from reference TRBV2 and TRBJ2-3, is EPEVTQTPSHQVTQMGQEVILRCVPISNHLYFYWYRQILGQKVEFLVSFYNNEISEKSEIFDDQFSVERPDGSNFTLKIRSTKLEDSAMYFCASSATSGHADTQYFGPGTRLTVL.

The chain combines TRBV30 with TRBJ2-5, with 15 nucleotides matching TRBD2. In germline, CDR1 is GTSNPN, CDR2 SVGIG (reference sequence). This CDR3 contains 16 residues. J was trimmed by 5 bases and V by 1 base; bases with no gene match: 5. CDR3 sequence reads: CAWSGTSGGALETQYF. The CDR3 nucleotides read TGTGCCTGGAGTGGGACTAGCGGGGGGGCCCTTGAGACCCAGTACTTC.

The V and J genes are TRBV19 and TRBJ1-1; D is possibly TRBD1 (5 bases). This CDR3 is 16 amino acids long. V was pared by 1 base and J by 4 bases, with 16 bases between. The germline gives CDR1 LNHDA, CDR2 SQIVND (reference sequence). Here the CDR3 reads CASSIAEGAGSTEAFF. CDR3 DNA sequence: TGTGCCAGTAGTATAGCTGAAGGGGCGGGATCCACTGAAGCTTTCTTT.

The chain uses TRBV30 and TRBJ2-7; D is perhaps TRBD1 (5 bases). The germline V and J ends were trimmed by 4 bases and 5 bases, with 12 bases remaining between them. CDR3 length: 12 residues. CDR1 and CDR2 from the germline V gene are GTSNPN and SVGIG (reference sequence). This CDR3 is CAWNAGSNEQYF. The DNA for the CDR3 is TGTGCCTGGAATGCAGGGTCTAACGAGCAGTACTTC.

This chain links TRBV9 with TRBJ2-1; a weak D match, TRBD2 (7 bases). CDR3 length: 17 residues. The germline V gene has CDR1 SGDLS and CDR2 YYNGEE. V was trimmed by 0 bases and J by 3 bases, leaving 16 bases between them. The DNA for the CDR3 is TGTGCCAGCAGCGTAGTGGGGGGGCCTGCCGGCTACAATGAGCAGTTCTTC. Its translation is CASSVVGGPAGYNEQFF.

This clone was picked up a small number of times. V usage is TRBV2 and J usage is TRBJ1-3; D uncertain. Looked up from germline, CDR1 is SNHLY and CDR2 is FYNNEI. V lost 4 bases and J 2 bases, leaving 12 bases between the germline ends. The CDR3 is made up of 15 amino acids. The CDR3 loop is CASSGEFSTGNTIYF. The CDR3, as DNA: TGTGCCAGCAGTGGGGAGTTCTCGACTGGAAACACCATATATTTT.

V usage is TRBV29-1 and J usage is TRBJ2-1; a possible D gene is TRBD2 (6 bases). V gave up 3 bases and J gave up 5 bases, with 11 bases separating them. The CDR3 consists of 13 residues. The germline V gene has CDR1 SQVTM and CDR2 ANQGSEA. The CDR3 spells CSVEEGNNNEQFF. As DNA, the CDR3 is TGCAGCGTTGAGGAGGGTAATAACAATGAGCAGTTCTTC.

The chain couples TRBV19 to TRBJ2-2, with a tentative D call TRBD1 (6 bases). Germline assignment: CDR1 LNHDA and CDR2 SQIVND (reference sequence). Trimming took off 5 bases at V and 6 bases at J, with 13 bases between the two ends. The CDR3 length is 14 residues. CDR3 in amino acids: CASSVQGLAGELFF. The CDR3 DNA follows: TGTGCCAGTAGTGTACAGGGTTTGGCCGGGGAGCTGTTTTTT. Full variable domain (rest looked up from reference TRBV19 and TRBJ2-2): DGGITQSPKYLFRKEGQNVTLSCEQNLNHDAMYWYRQDPGQGLRLIYYSQIVNDFQKGDIAEGYSVSREKKESFPLTVTSAQKNPTAFYLCASSVQGLAGELFFGEGSRLTVL.

Written as DNA, the CDR3 is TGTGCCAGCAGCTTGAACTCCGGCCGGGACTACAATGAGCAGTTCTTC. Its translation is CASSLNSGRDYNEQFF. V usage is TRBV7-9 and J usage is TRBJ2-1, with D possibly TRBD2 on 5 matching bases. Trimming took off 3 bases at V and 3 bases at J, with 15 bases between the two ends. The CDR3 is 16 amino acids. Germline CDR1 and CDR2: SEHNR and FQNEAQ (reference sequence).

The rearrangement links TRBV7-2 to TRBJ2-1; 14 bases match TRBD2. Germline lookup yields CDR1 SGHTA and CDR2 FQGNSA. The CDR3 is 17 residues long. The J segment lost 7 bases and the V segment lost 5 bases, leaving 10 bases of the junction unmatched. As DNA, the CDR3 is TGTGCCAGCAGCGCGCGACTAGCGGGGGGGCCCGGGAATGAGCAGTTCTTC. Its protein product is CASSARLAGGPGNEQFF. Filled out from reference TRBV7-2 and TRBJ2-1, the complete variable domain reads GAGVSQSPSNKVTEKGKDVELRCDPISGHTALYWYRQSLGQGLEFLIYFQGNSAPDKSGLPSDRFSAERTGGSVSTLTIQRTQQEDSAVYLCASSARLAGGPGNEQFFGPGTRLTVL.

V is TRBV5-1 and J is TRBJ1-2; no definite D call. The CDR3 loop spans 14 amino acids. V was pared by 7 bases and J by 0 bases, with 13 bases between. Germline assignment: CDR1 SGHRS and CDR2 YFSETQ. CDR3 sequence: CASREGVSNYGYTF. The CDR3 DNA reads TGCGCCAGCCGGGAAGGAGTGTCTAACTATGGCTACACCTTC.

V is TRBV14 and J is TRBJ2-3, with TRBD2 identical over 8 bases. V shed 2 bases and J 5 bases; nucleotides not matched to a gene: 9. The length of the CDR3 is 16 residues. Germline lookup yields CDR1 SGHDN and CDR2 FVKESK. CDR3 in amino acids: CASSQTRGGPEDTQYF. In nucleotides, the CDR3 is TGTGCCAGCAGCCAAACTCGGGGGGGCCCCGAAGATACGCAGTATTTT.

The CDR3 DNA sequence: TGTGCCAGCAGCGGGGTCCCGGGACAGGGTTTGAACACTGAAGCTTTCTTT. It is translated as CASSGVPGQGLNTEAFF. This chain connects TRBV7-9 to TRBJ1-1; 9 positions match TRBD1. The V gene end was trimmed by 5 bases and the J gene end by 0 bases; junction bases not matched to a gene: 10. CDR3 size: 17 residues. The germline V gene encodes CDR1 SEHNR and CDR2 FQNEAQ (reference sequence).

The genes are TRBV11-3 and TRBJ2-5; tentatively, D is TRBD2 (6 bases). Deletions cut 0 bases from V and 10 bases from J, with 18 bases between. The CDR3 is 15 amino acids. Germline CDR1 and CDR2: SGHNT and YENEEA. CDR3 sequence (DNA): TGTGCCAGCAGCTTAGATGGACTACCCACTGGGGACCAGTACTTC. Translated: CASSLDGLPTGDQYF.

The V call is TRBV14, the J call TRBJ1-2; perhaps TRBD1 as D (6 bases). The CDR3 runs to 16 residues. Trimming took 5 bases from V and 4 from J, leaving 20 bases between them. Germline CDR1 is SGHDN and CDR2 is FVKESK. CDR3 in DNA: TGTGCCAGCAGCTTACGATGGGAGAGACAGGTCTATGGCTACACCTTC. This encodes CASSLRWERQVYGYTF.

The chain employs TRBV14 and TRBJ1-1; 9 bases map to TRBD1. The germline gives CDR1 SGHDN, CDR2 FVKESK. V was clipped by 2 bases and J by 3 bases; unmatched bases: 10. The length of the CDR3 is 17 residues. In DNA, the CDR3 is TGTGCCAGCAGCCAAACCGGGACAGGGACCCTTCACACTGAAGCTTTCTTT. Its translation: CASSQTGTGTLHTEAFF.

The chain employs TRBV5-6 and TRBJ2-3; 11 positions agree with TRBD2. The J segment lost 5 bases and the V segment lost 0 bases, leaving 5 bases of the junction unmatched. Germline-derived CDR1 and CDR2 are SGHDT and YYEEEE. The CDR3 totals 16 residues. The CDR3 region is CASSLEASGGLDTQYF. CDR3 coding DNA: TGTGCCAGCAGCTTGGAGGCTAGCGGGGGGTTAGATACGCAGTATTTT. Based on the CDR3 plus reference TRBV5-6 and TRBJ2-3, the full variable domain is DAGVTQSPTHLIKTRGQQVTLRCSPKSGHDTVSWYQQALGQGPQFIFQYYEEEERQRGNFPDRFSGHQFPNYSSELNVNALLLGDSALYLCASSLEASGGLDTQYFGPGTRLTVL.

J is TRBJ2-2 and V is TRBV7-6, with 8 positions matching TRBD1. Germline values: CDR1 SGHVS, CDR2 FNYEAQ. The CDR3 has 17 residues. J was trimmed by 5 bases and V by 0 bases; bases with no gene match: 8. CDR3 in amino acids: CASSLARDRFSTGELFF. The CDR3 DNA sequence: TGTGCCAGCAGCTTAGCGCGGGACAGGTTCTCTACCGGGGAGCTGTTTTTT.

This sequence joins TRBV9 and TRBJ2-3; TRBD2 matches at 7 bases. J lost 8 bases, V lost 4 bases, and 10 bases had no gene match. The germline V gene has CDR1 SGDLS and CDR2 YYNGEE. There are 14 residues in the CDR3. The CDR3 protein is CASSPGLEGLTQYF. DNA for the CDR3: TGTGCCAGCAGCCCCGGACTAGAAGGCCTTACGCAGTATTTT.

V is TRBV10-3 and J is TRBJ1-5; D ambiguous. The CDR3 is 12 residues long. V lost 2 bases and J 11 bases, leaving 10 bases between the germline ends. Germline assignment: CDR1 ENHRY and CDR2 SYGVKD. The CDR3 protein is CAISERSSAQHF. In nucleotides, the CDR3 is TGTGCCATCAGTGAGCGGTCCTCCGCCCAGCATTTT.

CDR3 DNA sequence: TGTGCCAGCAGCGTAGGGAGGACAGGGCTAGGTCGGGGCTACACCTTC. This sequence encodes CASSVGRTGLGRGYTF. The chain joins TRBV9 to TRBJ1-2; 8 nucleotides align to TRBD1. J gave up 8 bases and V 0 bases, and 12 bases lay outside the gene matches. Germline V CDR1 and CDR2: SGDLS, YYNGEE. CDR3 length: 16 amino acids.

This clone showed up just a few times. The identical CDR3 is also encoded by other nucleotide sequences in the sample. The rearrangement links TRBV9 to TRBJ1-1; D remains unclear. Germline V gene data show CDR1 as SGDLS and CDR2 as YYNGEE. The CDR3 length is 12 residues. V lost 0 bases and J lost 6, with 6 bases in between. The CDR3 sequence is CASSVVESEAFF. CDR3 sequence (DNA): TGTGCCAGCAGCGTAGTAGAGTCTGAAGCTTTCTTT.

DNA for the CDR3: TGTGCCAGCAGCTTAAACAGGGGTAACACCGGGGAGCTGTTTTTT. Residues: CASSLNRGNTGELFF. The chain has TRBV7-3 and TRBJ2-2; 7 bases match TRBD1. The CDR3 is made up of 15 amino acids. With 1 base clipped from V and 2 bases from J, the junction kept 1 base outside the gene matches. From germline, CDR1 is SGHTA and CDR2 FQGTGA.

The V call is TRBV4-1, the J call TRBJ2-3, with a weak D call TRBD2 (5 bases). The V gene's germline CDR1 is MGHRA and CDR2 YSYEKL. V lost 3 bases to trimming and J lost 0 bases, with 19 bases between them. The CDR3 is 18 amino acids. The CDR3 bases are TGCGCCAGCAGCCAGCACAGCGGTGGGCTATTTAGCACAGATACGCAGTATTTT. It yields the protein CASSQHSGGLFSTDTQYF.

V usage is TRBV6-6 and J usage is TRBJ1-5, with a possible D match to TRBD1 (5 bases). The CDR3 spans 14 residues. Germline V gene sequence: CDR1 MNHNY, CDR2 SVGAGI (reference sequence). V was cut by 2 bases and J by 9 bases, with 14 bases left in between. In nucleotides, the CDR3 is TGTGCCAGCAGTTACAAGGGAACAGGCGGGCCCCAGCATTTT. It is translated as CASSYKGTGGPQHF.

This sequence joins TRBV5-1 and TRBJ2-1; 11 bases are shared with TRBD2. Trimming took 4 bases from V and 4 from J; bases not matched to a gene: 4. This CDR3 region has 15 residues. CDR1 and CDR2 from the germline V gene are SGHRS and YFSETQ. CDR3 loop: CASSTSGGYYNEQFF. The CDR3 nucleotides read TGCGCCAGCAGCACTAGCGGGGGCTATTACAATGAGCAGTTCTTC.

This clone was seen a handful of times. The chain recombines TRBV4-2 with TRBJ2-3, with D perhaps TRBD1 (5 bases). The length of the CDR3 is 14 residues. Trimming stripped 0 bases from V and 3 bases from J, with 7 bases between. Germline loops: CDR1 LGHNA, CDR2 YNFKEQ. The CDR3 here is CASSQEGRTDTQYF. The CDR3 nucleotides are TGTGCCAGCAGCCAAGAGGGGCGGACAGATACGCAGTATTTT.